This T cell receptor beta chain appears in the sequencing data of a study of T cells in Graves' hyperthyroidism and ophthalmopathy. Study summary: Specimen type is peripheral blood, collected at initial diagnosis prior to any treatment. General study points: Most clonotypes expanded in thyroid above 0.001 were likewise present in blood.

Ophthalmopathy patients all had a Clinical Activity Score of at least 3, a NOSPECS grade of at least 4 and disease under 3 months old. Researchers amplified the TCR beta CDR3 regions from RNA transcripts. First-round RT-PCR of the TCR CDR3 relied on the HTBI primer set. A single record per CDR3 protein comes from TCRdb applying MiXCR to the multiplex PCR reads. The table includes 490,000 or so distinct CDR3 sequences, about 16% detected once. This clonotype was seen a handful of times. As yet, its antigen is unknown. The sequencing sample was made of blood. This clonotype was obtained from a woman aged 30 to 39 with Graves' ophthalmopathy.

The CDR3 DNA reads TGTGCCAGCAGCCGGTTTAGCGGGAGTGAGACCCAGTACTTC. This translates into CASSRFSGSETQYF. The chain couples TRBV11-1 to TRBJ2-5, with 9 bases that match TRBD2. The ends lost 5 bases at V and 5 bases at J; junction bases unmatched: 6. Looked up from germline, CDR1 is SGHAT and CDR2 is FQDESV (reference sequence). The length of the CDR3 is 14 residues.